This T cell receptor (beta chain) comes out of a study of blood T cell repertoires in COVID-19. The germline V gene has CDR1 SGHNT and CDR2 YYREEE (reference sequence). J was trimmed by 3 bases and V by 3 bases; bases with no gene match: 8. CDR3 length: 18 amino acids. Produced via immunoSEQ multiplex PCR; TCRdb's table is partial and in-frame only. The repertoire consists of about 240,000 clones, with about 86% occurring once and the leading ten covering roughly 6.3%. The sequence was collected from a man in his sixties with acute or convalescent COVID-19. The sequenced sample was peripheral blood. This sequence joins TRBV5-4 and TRBJ2-1; 14 nucleotides agree with TRBD2. The CDR3 loop reads CASSSHQTSGRGYNEQFF. The CDR3 DNA reads as TGTGCCAGCAGCTCCCACCAGACTAGCGGGAGGGGCTACAATGAGCAGTTCTTC.